Following are 8 T cell receptor beta chains from one sample sequenced in a study of CD4 T cells in relation to SARS-CoV-2 and coronaviruses. Profiled with immunoSEQ multiplex PCR; TCRdb holds only in-frame clones, not every one. This table has over 40,000 clones, over 75% appearing once. Their recognized antigens are unknown. Material: naive CD4+ T cells from PBMCs, cultured in vitro. The sample's subset: naive CD4+ T cells isolated by negative enrichment. These receptor sequences come from an adult with COVID-19.

The chain carries TRBV5-1 and TRBJ2-1; 7 nucleotides line up with TRBD2. V trimming: 2 bases; J trimming: 6 bases; junction bases outside the gene matches: 5. The CDR3 sequence is 14 residues long. From germline, CDR1 is SGHRS and CDR2 YFSETQ. The CDR3 bases are TGCGCCAGCAGCTTTGGCGGGAGCAGCAATGAGCAGTTCTTC. Amino acids: CASSFGGSSNEQFF. The full variable domain, rest sourced from reference TRBV5-1 and TRBJ2-1, is KAGVTQTPRYLIKTRGQQVTLSCSPISGHRSVSWYQQTPGQGLQFLFEYFSETQRNKGNFPGRFSGRQFSNSRSEMNVSTLELGDSALYLCASSFGGSSNEQFFGPGTRLTVL.

The rearrangement joins TRBV10-2 to TRBJ2-3; TRBD2 matches at 7 bases. The V and J ends lost 7 bases and 1 base, in that order; junction bases with no gene match: 5. Per germline, CDR1 WSHSY and CDR2 SAAADI. This CDR3 is 14 amino acids long. CDR3 amino acids: CASTGREGTDTQYF. In nucleotides, the CDR3 is TGCGCCAGCACGGGTCGGGAGGGCACAGATACGCAGTATTTT.

The J gene is TRBJ2-2, the V gene TRBV28; TRBD2 matches at 7 bases. The CDR3 sequence is 12 residues long. Germline assignment: CDR1 MDHEN and CDR2 SYDVKM. The CDR3 nucleotides read TGTGTGAGCGGGGTCGACACCGGGGAGCTGTTTTTT. It yields the protein CVSGVDTGELFF. Variable domain in full (rest from reference TRBV28 and TRBJ2-2): DVKVTQSSRYLVKRTGEKVFLECVQDMDHENMFWYRQDPGLGLRLIYFSYDVKMKEKGDIPEGYSVSREKKERFSLILESASTNQTSMYLCVSGVDTGELFFGEGSRLTVL.

The chain uses TRBV6-5 and TRBJ1-5, with D possibly matching TRBD1 (6 bases). The CDR3 extends over 15 amino acids. The germline V and J ends were trimmed by 4 bases and 0 bases, with 10 bases remaining between them. Per germline, CDR1 MNHEY and CDR2 SVGAGI. CDR3 in DNA: TGTGCCAGCAGTTTGGACAGCTATAGCAATCAGCCCCAGCATTTT. This translates into CASSLDSYSNQPQHF.

The rearrangement joins TRBV9 to TRBJ2-2; 8 bases are shared with TRBD2. Trimming at V came to 0 bases and at J to 0 bases, leaving 10 bases not matched to a gene. The length of the CDR3 is 19 residues. The germline gives CDR1 SGDLS, CDR2 YYNGEE. The DNA for the CDR3 is TGTGCCAGCAGCGTAGAAGTTGGTCCGGGACTAGCGAACACCGGGGAGCTGTTTTTT. Translated: CASSVEVGPGLANTGELFF.

The V gene is TRBV7-2, the J gene TRBJ2-1, with 12 bases that match TRBD2. Trimming cost V 5 bases and J 10 bases; bases outside gene matches: 9. CDR3 length: 15 residues. Looked up from germline, CDR1 is SGHTA and CDR2 is FQGNSA. Written as DNA, the CDR3 is TGTGCCAGCAGCGGGACTAGCGGGTGGGAAAGCGAGCAGTTCTTC. Residues: CASSGTSGWESEQFF.

The J gene is TRBJ2-7, the V gene TRBV24-1, with D uncertain. V was cut by 2 bases and J by 3 bases, with 13 bases left in between. CDR3 length: 15 residues. Germline-derived CDR1 and CDR2 are KGHDR and SFDVKD. CDR3 nucleotide sequence: TGTGCCACCAGTGATTCAGGATCCCGGTTCTACGAGCAGTACTTC. Translation: CATSDSGSRFYEQYF.

The chain couples TRBV7-3 to TRBJ2-1, with 10 bases matching TRBD2. Germline lookup yields CDR1 SGHTA and CDR2 FQGTGA. This CDR3 has 15 amino acids. Germline trimming cut 5 bases from V and 10 bases from J; bases unmatched to any gene: 11. The CDR3 coding sequence is TGTGCCAGCAGCATTACTAGCGGGGCTCGGCAGGAGCAGTTCTTC. Translating gives CASSITSGARQEQFF.